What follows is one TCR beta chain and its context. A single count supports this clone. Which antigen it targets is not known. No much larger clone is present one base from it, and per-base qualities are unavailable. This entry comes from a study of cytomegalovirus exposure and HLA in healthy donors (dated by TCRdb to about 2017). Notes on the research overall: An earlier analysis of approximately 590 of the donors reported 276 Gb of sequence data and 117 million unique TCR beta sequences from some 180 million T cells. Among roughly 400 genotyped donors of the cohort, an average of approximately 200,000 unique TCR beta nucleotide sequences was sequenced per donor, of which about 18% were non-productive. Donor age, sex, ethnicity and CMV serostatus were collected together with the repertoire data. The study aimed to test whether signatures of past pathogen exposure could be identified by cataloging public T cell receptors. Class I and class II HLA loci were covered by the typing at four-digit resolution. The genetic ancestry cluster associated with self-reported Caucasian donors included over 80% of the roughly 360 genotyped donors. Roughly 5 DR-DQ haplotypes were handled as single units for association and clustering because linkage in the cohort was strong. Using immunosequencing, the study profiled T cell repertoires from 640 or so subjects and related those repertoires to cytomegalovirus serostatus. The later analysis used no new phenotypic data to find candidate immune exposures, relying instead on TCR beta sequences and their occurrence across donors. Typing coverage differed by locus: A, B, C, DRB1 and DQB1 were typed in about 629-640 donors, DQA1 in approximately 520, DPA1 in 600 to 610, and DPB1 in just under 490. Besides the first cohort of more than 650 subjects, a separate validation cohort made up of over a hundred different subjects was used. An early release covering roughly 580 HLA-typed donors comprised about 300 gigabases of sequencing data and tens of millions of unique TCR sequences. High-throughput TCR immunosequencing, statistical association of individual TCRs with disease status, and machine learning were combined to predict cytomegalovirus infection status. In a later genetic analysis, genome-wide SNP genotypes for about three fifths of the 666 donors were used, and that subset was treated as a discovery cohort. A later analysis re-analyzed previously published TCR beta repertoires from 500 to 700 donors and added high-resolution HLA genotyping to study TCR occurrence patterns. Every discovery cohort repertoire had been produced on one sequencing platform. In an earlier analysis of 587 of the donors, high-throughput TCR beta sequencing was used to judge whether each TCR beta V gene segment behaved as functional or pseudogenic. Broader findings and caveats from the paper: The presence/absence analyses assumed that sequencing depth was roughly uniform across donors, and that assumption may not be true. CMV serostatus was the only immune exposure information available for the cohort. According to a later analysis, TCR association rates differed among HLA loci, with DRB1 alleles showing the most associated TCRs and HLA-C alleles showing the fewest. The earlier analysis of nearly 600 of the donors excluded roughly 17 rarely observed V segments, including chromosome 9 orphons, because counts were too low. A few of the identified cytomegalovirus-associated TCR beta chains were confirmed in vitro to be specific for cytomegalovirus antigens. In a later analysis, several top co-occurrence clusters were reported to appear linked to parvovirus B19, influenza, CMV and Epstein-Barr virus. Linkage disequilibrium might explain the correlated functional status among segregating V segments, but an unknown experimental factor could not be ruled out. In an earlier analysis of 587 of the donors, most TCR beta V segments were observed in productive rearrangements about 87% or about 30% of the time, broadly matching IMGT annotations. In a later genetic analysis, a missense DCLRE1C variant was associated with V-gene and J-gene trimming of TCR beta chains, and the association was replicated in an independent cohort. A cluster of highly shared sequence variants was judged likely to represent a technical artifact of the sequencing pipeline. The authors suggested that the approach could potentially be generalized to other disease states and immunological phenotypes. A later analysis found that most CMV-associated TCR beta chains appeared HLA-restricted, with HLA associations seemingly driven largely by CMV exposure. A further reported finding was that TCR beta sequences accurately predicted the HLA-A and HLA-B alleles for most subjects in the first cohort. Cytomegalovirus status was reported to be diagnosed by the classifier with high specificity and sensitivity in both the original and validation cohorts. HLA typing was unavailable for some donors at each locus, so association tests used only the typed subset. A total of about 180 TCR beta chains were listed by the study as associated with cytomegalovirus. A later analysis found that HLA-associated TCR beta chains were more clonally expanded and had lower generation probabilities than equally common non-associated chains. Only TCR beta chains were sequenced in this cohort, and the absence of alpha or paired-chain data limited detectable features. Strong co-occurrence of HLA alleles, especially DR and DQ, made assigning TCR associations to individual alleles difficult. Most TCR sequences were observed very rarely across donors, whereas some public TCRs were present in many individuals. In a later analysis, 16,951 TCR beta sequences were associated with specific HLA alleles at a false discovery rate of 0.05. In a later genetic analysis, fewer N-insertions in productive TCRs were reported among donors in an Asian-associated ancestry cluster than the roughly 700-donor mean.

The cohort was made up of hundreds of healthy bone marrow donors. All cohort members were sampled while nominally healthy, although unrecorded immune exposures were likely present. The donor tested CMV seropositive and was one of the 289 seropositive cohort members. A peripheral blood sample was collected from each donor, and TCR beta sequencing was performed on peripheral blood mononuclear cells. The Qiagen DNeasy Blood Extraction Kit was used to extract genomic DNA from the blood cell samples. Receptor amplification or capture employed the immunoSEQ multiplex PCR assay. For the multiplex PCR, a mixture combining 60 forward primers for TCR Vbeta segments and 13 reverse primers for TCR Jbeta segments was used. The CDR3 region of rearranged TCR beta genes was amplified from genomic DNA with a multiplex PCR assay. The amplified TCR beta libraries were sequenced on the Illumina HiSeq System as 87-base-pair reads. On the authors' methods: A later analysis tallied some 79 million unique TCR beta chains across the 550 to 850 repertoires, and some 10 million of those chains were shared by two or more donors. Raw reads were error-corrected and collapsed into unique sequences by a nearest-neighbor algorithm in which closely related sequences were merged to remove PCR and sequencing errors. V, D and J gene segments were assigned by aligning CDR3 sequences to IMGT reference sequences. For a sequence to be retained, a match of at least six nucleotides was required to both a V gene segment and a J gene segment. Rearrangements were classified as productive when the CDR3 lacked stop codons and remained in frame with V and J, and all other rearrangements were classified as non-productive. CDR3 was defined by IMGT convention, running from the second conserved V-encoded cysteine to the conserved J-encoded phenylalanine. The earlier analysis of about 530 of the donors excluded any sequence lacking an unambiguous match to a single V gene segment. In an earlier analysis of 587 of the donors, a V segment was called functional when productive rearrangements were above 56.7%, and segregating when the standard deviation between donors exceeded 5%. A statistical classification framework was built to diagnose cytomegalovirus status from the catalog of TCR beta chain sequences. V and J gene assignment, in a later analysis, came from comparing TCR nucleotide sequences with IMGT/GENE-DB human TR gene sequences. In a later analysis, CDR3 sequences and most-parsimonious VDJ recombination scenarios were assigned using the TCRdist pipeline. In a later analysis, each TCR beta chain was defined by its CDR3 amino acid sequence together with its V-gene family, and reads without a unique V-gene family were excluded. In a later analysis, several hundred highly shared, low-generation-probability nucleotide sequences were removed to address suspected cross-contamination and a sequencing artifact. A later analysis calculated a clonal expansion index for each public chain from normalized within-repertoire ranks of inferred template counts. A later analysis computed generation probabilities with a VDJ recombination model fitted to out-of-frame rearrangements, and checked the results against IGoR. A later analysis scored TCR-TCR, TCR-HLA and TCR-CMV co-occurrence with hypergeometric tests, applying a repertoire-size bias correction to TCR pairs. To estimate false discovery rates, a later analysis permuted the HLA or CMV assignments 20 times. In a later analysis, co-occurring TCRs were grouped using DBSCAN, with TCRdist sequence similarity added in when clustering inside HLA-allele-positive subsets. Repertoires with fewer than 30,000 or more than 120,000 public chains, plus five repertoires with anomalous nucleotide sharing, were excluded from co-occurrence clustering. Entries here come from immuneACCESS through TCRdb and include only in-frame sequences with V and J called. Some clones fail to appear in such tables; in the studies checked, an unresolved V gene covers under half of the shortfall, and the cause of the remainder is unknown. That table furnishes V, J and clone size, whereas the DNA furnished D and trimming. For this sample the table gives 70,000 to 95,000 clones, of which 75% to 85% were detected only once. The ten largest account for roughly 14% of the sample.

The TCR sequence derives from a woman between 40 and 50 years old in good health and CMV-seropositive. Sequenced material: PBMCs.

This receptor carries the CDR3 CATNTVSTEAFF. The nucleotide sequence is TGTGCCACCAACACAGTTTCCACTGAAGCTTTCTTT. The V and J segments used are TRBV28 and TRBJ1-1, with an unclear D gene assignment. Its CDR3 holds 12 amino acids, cysteine through phenylalanine. Only CDR3 DNA remains: 36 bases, in frame from the first base. V is cut by 10 bases and J by 4 bases, and the space between the germline ends is 13 bases. CDR1 MDHEN and CDR2 SYDVKM were looked up in the germline V gene.